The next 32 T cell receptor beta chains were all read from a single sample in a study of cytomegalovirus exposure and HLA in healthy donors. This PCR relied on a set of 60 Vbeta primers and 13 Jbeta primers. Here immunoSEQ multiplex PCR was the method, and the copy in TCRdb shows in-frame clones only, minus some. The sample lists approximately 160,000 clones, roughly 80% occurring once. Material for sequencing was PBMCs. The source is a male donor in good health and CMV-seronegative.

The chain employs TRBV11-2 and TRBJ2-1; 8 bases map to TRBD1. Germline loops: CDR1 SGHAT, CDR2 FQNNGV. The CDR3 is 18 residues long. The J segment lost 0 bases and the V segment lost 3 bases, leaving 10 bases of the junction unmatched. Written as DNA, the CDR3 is TGTGCCAGCAGCTTCGGAGGACAGGGAAAAAGCTCCTACAATGAGCAGTTCTTC. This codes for CASSFGGQGKSSYNEQFF.

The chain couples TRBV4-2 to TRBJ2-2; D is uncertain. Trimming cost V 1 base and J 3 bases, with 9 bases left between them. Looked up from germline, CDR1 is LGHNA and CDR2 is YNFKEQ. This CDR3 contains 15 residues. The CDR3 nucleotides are TGTGCCAGCAGCCAAGGTCAGGTCCACACCGGGGAGCTGTTTTTT. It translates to CASSQGQVHTGELFF.

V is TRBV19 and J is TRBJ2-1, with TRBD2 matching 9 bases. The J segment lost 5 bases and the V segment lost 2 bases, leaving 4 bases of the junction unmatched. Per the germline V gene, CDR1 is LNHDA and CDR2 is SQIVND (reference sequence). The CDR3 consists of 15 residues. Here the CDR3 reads CASSISGRPHNEQFF. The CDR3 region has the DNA TGTGCCAGTAGTATAAGCGGGAGGCCCCACAATGAGCAGTTCTTC.

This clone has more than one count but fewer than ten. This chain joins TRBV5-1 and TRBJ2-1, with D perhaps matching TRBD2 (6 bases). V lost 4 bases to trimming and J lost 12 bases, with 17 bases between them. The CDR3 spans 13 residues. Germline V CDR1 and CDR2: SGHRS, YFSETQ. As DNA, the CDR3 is TGCGCCAGCAGCGGAGGGAATCCCGGCCGGCAGTTCTTC. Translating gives CASSGGNPGRQFF.

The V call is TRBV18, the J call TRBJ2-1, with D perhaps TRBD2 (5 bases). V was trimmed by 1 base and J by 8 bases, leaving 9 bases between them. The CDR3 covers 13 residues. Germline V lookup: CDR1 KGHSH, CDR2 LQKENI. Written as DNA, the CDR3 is TGTGCCAGCTCACCACGAGGGTGGGATGAGCAGTTCTTC. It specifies CASSPRGWDEQFF.

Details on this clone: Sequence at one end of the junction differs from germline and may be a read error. CDR3 amino acids: CASSEEGRGPYEQYF. The CDR3 DNA follows: TGTGCCAGCAGCGAAGAGGGAAGGGGCCCCTACGAGCAGTACTTC. The chain links TRBV2 to TRBJ2-7, with D perhaps TRBD1 or TRBD2 (5 bases each). The CDR3 is made up of 15 amino acids. Germline CDR1 is SNHLY and CDR2 is FYNNEI. The variable domain in full, completed from reference TRBV2 and TRBJ2-7, reads EPEVTQTPSHQVTQMGQEVILRCVPISNHLYFYWYRQILGQKVEFLVSFYNNEISEKSEIFDDQFSVERPDGSNFTLKIRSTKLEDSAMYFCASSEEGRGPYEQYFGPGTRLTVT.

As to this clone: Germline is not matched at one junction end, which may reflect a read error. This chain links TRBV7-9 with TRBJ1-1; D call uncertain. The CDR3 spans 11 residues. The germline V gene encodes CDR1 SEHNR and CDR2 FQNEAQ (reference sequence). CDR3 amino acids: CSSSFNNEAFF. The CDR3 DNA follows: TGTTCCAGCAGCTTTAATAATGAAGCTTTCTTT.

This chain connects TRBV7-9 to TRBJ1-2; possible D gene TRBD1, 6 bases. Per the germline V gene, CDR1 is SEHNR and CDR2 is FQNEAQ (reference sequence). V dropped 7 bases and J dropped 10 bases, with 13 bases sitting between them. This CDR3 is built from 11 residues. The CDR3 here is CASTPGGAYTF. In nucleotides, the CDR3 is TGTGCCAGCACCCCGGGGGGGGCCTACACCTTC.

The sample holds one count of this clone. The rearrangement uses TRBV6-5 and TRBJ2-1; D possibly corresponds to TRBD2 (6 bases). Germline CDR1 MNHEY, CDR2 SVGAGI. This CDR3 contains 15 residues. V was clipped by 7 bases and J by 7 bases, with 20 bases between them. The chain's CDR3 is CASTIVRGSGNEQFF. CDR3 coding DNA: TGTGCCAGCACGATCGTCCGGGGGAGCGGGAATGAGCAGTTCTTC.

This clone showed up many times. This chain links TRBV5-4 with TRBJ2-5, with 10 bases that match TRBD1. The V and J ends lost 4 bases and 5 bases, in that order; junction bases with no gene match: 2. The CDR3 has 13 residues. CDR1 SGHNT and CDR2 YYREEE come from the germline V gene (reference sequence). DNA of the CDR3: TGTGCCAGCAGCCCGGGACAGGGGGAGACCCAGTACTTC. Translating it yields CASSPGQGETQYF.

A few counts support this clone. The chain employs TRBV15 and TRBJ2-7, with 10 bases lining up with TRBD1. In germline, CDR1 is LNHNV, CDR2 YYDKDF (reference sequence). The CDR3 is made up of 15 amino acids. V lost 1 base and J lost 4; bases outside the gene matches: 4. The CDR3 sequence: CATSRGTGGKYEQYF. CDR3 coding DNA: TGTGCCACCAGCAGAGGGACAGGGGGTAAATACGAGCAGTACTTC.

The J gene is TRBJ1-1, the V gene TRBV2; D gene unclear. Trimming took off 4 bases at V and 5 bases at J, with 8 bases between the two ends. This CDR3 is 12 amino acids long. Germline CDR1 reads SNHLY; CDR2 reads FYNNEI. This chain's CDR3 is CASSVLRTEAFF. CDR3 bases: TGTGCCAGCAGTGTCCTGAGGACTGAAGCTTTCTTT.

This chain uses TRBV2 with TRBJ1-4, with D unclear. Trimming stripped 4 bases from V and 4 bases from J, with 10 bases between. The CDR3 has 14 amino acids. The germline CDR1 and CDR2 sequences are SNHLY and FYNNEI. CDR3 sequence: CASSVGGLNEKLFF. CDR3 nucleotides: TGTGCCAGCAGTGTTGGCGGACTTAATGAAAAACTGTTTTTT.

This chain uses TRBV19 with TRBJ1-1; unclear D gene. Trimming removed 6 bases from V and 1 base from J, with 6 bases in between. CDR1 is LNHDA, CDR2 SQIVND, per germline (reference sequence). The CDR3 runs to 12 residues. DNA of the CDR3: TGTGCCAGTAGGGCACCGAACACTGAAGCTTTCTTT. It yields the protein CASRAPNTEAFF. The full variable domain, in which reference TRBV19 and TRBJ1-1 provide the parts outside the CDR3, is DGGITQSPKYLFRKEGQNVTLSCEQNLNHDAMYWYRQDPGQGLRLIYYSQIVNDFQKGDIAEGYSVSREKKESFPLTVTSAQKNPTAFYLCASRAPNTEAFFGQGTRLTVV.

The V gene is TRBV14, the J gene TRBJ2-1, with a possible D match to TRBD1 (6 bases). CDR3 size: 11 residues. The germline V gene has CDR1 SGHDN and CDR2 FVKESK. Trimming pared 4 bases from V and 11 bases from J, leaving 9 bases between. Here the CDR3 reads CASSLGQKQFF. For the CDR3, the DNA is TGTGCCAGCAGCCTTGGACAGAAGCAGTTCTTC.

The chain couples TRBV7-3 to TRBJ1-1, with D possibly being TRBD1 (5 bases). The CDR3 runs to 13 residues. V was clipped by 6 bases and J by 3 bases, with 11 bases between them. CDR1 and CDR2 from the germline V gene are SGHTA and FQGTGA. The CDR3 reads CASRRAGDTEAFF. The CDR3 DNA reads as TGTGCCAGCAGACGCGCGGGGGACACTGAAGCTTTCTTT.

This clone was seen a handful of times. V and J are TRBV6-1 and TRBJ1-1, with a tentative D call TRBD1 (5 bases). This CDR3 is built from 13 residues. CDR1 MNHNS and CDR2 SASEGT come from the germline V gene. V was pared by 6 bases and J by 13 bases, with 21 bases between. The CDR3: CASRETGRREGFF. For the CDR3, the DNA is TGTGCCAGCAGAGAAACGGGACGCCGGGAGGGTTTCTTT.

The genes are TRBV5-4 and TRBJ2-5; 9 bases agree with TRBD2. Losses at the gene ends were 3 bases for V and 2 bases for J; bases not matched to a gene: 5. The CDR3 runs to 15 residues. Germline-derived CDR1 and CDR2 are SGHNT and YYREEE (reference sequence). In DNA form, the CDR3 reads TGTGCCAGCAGCTGGGCTAGCGGGGCACAAGAGACCCAGTACTTC. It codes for CASSWASGAQETQYF.

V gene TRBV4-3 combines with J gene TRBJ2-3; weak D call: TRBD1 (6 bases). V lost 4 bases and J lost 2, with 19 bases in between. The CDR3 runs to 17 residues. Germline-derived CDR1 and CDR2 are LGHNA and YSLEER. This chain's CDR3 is CASSPAKSGQDTDTQYF. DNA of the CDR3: TGCGCCAGCAGCCCGGCCAAATCGGGACAAGACACAGATACGCAGTATTTT.

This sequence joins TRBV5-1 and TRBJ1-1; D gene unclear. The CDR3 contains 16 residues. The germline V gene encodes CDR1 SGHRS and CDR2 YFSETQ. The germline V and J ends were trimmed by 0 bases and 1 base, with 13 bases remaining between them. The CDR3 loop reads CASSLGSGRRNTEAFF. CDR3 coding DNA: TGCGCCAGCAGCTTGGGTTCAGGCCGTCGGAACACTGAAGCTTTCTTT.

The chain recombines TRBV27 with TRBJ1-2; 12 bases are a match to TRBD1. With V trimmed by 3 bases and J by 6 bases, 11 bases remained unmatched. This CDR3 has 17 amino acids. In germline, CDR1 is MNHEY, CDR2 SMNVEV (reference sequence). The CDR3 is CASSFLTGQGARDGYTF. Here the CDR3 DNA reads TGTGCCAGCAGTTTCTTAACGGGACAGGGGGCGCGGGATGGCTACACCTTC.

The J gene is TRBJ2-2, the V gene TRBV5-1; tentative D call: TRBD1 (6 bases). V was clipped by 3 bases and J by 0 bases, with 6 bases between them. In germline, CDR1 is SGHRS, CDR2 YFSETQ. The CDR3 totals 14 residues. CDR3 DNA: TGCGCCAGCAGCTGGACAGCGAACACCGGGGAGCTGTTTTTT. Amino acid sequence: CASSWTANTGELFF. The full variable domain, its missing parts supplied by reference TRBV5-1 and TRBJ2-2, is KAGVTQTPRYLIKTRGQQVTLSCSPISGHRSVSWYQQTPGQGLQFLFEYFSETQRNKGNFPGRFSGRQFSNSRSEMNVSTLELGDSALYLCASSWTANTGELFFGEGSRLTVL.

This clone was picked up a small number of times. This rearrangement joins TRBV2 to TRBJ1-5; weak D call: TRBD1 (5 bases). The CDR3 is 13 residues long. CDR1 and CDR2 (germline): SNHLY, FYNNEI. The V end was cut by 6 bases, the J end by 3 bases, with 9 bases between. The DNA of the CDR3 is TGTGCCAGCAGCGGAGGGGACAATCAGCCCCAGCATTTT. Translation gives CASSGGDNQPQHF. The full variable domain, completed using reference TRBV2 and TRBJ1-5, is EPEVTQTPSHQVTQMGQEVILRCVPISNHLYFYWYRQILGQKVEFLVSFYNNEISEKSEIFDDQFSVERPDGSNFTLKIRSTKLEDSAMYFCASSGGDNQPQHFGDGTRLSIL.

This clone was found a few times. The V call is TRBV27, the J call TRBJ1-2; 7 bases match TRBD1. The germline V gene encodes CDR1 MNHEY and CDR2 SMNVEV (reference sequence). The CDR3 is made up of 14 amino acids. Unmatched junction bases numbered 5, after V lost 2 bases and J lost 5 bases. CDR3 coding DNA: TGTGCCAGCAGTTTAAAGCCAGGGGGGTATGGCTACACCTTC. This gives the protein CASSLKPGGYGYTF.

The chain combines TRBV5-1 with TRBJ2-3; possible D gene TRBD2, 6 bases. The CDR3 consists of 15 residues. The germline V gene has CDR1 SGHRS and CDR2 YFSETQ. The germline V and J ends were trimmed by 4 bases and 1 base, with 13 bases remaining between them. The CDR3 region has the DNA TGCGCCAGCAGCCTGGCGGGGATTGGCACAGATACGCAGTATTTT. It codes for CASSLAGIGTDTQYF.

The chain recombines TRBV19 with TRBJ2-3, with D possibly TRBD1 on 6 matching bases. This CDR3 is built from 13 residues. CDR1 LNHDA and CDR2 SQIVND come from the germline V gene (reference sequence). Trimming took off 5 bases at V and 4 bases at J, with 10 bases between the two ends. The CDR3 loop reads CASSPGQSDTQYF. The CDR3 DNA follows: TGTGCCAGTAGTCCTGGACAGTCAGATACGCAGTATTTT.

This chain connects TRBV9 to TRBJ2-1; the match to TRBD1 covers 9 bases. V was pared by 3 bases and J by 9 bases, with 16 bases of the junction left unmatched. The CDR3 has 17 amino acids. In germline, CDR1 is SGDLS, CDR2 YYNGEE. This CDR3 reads CASSGVFSHTGGSEQFF. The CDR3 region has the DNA TGTGCCAGCAGCGGTGTATTCTCCCACACAGGGGGCAGTGAGCAGTTCTTC.

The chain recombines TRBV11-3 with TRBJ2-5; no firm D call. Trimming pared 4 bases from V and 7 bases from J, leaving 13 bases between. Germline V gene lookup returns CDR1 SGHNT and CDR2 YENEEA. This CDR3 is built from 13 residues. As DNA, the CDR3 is TGTGCCAGCAGCTCCGAGGTTATTGGGACCCAGTACTTC. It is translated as CASSSEVIGTQYF.

The CDR3 spells CASSQDPPSAGLTDTQYF. CDR3 DNA: TGCGCCAGCAGCCAAGATCCCCCATCAGCGGGGCTGACAGATACGCAGTATTTT. This chain links TRBV4-3 with TRBJ2-3, with 7 bases fitting TRBD2. V shed 0 bases and J 3 bases; nucleotides not matched to a gene: 12. In germline, CDR1 is LGHNA, CDR2 YSLEER. The CDR3 has 18 residues.

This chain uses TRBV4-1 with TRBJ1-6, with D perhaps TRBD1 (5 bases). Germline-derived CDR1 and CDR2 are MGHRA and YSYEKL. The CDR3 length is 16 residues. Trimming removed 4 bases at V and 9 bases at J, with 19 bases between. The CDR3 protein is CASSLAIVQGSSPLHF. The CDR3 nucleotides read TGCGCCAGCAGCCTTGCAATTGTCCAGGGAAGTTCACCCCTCCACTTT.

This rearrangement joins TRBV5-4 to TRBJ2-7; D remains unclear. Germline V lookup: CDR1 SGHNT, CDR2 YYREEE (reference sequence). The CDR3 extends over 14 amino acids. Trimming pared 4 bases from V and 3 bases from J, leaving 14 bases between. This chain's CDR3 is CASSVRGPYYEQYF. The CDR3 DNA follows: TGTGCCAGCAGCGTGAGAGGTCCTTACTACGAGCAGTACTTC.

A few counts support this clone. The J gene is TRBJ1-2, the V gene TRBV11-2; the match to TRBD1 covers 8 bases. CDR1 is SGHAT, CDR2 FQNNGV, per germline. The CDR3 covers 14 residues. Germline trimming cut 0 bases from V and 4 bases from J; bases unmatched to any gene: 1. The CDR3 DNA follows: TGTGCCAGCAGCTTAGATCAGGGGGCCTATGGCTACACCTTC. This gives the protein CASSLDQGAYGYTF.